A single T cell receptor beta chain is shown here with its context. Its antigen is unknown. This sample is part of a study of beta chain features in type 1 diabetes. General study results and limits: All four CD4+ subsets from Type 1 diabetes patients carried moderately but significantly shorter TCRB CDR3s.

Expressed TCRB transcripts were sequenced after all isolated RNA was converted to cDNA. The method was immunoSEQ multiplex PCR; TCRdb's version includes in-frame clones alone and lacks a portion of them. Of 160,000 or so clones in the sample, about 10% are singletons; the top ten hold around 0.7%. The V segment lost 0 bases and the J segment 3 bases; nucleotides outside the gene matches: 3. The germline gives CDR1 SGDLS, CDR2 YYNGEE. The CDR3 length is 15 residues. The chain joins TRBV9 to TRBJ2-7, with 10 bases matching TRBD2. This TCR was sampled from a woman younger than 45 with type 1 diabetes. The sequenced sample was central memory CD4+ T cells from blood. CDR3 DNA: TGTGCCAGCAGCGTAGGGACTAGCGGAGACTACGAGCAGTACTTC. It specifies CASSVGTSGDYEQYF.